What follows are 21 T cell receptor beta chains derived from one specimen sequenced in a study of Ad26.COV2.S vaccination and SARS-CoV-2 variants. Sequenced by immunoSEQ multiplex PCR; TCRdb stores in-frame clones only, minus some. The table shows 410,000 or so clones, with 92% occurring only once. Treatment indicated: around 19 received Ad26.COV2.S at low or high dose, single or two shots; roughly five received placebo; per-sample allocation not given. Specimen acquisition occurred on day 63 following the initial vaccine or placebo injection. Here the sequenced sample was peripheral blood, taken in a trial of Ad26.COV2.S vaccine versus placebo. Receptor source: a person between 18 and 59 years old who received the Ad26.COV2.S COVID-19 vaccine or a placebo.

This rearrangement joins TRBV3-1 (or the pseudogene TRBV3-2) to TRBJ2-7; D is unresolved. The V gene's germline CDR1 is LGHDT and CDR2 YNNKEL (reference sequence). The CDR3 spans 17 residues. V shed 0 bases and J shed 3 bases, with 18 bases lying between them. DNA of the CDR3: TGTGCCAGCAGCCAAGATCGGCAGTTTCAAATTAACTACGAGCAGTACTTC. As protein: CASSQDRQFQINYEQYF.

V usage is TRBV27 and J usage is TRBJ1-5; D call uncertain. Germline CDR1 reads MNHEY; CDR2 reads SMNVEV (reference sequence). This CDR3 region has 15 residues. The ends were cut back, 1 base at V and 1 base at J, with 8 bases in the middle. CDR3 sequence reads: CASSLWAASNQPQHF. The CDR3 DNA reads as TGTGCCAGCAGTTTATGGGCAGCGAGCAATCAGCCCCAGCATTTT.

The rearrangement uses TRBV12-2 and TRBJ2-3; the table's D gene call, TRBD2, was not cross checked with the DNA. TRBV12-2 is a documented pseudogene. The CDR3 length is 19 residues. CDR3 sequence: CASRTVAAERGASTDTQYF. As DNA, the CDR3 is TGTGCAAGTCGCACTGTGGCGGCGGAGCGGGGTGCTAGCACAGATACGCAGTATTTT.

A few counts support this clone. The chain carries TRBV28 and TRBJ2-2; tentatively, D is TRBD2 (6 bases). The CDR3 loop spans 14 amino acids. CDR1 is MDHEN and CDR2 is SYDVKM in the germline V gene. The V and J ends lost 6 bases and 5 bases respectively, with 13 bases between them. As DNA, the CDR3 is TGTGCCAGCAGCCGGGGAGGTGGAACCGGGGAGCTGTTTTTT. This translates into CASSRGGGTGELFF.

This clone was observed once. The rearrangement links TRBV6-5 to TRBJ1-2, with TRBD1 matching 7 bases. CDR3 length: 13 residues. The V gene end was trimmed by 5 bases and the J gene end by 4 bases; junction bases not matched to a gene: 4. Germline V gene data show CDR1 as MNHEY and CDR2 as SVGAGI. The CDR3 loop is CASSPTGTYGYTF. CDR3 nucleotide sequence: TGTGCCAGCAGTCCGACAGGGACCTATGGCTACACCTTC.

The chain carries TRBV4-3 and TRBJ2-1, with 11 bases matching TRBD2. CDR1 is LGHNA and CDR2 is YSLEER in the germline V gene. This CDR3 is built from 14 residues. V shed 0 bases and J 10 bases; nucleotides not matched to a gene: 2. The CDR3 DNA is TGCGCCAGCAGCCAAGAGACTAGCGGGGCCGAGCAGTTCTTC. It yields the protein CASSQETSGAEQFF.

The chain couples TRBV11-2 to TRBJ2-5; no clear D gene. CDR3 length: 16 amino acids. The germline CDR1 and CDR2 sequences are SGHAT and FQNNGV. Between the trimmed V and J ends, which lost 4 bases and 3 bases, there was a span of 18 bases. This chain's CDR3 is CASSSDQAVIKETQYF. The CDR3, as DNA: TGTGCCAGCAGCTCCGACCAGGCCGTAATTAAAGAGACCCAGTACTTC.

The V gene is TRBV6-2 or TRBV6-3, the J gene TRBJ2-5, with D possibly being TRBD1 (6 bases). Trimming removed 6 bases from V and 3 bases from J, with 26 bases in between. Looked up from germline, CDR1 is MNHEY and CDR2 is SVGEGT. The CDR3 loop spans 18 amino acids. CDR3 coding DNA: TGTGCCAGCAGCCCTTTCCCCCGATGGACAGAAACCAAAGAGACCCAGTACTTC. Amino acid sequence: CASSPFPRWTETKETQYF.

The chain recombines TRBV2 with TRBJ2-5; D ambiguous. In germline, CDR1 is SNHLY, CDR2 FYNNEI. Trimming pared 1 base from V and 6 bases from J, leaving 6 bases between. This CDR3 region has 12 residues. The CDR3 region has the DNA TGTGCCAGCAGTGAAGGTAGTAAGACCCAGTACTTC. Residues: CASSEGSKTQYF.

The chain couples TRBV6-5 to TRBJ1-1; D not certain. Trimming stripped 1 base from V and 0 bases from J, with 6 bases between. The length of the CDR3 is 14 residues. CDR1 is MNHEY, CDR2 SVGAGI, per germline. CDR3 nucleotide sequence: TGTGCCAGCAGTTACTTGGCCCTGAACACTGAAGCTTTCTTT. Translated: CASSYLALNTEAFF.

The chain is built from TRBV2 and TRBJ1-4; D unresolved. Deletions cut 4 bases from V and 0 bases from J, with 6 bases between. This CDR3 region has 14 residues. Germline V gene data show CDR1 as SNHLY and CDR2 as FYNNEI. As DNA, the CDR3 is TGTGCCAGCAGTGCCCCAGCAACTAATGAAAAACTGTTTTTT. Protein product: CASSAPATNEKLFF.

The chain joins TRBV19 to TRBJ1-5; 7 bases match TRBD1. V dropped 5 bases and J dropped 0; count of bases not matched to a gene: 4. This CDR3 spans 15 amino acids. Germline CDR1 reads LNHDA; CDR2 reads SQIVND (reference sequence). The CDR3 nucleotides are TGTGCCAGTAGTCTACAGGGGTCTAGCAATCAGCCCCAGCATTTT. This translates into CASSLQGSSNQPQHF.

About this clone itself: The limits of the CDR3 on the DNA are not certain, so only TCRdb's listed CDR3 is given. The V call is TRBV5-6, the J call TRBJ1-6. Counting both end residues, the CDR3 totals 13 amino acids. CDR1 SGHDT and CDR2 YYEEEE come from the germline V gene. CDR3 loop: CASSLGVAAGNHF.

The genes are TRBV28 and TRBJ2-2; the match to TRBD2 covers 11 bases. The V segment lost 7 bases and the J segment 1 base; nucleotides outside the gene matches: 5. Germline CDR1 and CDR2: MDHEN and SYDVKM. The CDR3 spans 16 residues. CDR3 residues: CASTSLAGGNTGELFF. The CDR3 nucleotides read TGTGCCAGCACCTCTCTAGCGGGGGGGAACACCGGGGAGCTGTTTTTT. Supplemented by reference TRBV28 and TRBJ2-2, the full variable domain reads DVKVTQSSRYLVKRTGEKVFLECVQDMDHENMFWYRQDPGLGLRLIYFSYDVKMKEKGDIPEGYSVSREKKERFSLILESASTNQTSMYLCASTSLAGGNTGELFFGEGSRLTVL.

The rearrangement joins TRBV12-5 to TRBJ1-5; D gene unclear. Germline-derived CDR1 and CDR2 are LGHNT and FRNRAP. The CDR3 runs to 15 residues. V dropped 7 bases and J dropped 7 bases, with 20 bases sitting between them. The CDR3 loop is CASDDGTGFYQPQHF. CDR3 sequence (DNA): TGTGCTAGTGATGACGGAACGGGCTTTTACCAGCCCCAGCATTTT.

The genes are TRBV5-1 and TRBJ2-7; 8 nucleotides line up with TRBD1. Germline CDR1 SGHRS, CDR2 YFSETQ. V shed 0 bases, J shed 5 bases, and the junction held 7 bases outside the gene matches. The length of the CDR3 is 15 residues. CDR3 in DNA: TGCGCCAGCAGCTTGGTCACCGGGACAGGCAACGAGCAGTACTTC. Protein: CASSLVTGTGNEQYF.

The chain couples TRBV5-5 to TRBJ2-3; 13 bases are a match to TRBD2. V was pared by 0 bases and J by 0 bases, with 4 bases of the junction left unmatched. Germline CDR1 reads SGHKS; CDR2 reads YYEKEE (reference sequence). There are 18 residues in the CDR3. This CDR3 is CASSLDGTSGVSTDTQYF. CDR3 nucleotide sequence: TGTGCCAGCAGCTTGGACGGGACTAGCGGGGTTAGCACAGATACGCAGTATTTT.

The CDR3 region has the DNA TGTGCCAGCAGCGGGGGACAGCACTCTGGAAACACCATATATTTT. It specifies CASSGGQHSGNTIYF. V is TRBV9 and J is TRBJ1-3; 7 bases map to TRBD1. The CDR3 totals 15 residues. CDR1 and CDR2 from the germline V gene are SGDLS and YYNGEE. Trimming removed 3 bases from V and 0 bases from J; junction bases left unmatched: 3.

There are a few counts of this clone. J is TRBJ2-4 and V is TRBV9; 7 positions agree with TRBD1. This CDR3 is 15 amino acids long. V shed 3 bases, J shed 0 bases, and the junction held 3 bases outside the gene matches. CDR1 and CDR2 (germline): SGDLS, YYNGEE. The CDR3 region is CASSAQGLAKNIQYF. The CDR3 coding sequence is TGTGCCAGCAGCGCACAGGGGCTAGCCAAAAACATTCAGTACTTC.

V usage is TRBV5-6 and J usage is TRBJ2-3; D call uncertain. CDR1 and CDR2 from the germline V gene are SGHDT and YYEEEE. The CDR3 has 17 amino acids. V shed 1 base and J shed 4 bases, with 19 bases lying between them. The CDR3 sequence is CASSLRVLQLGPDTQYF. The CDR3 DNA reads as TGTGCCAGCAGCTTGAGAGTTCTTCAGCTTGGGCCAGATACGCAGTATTTT.

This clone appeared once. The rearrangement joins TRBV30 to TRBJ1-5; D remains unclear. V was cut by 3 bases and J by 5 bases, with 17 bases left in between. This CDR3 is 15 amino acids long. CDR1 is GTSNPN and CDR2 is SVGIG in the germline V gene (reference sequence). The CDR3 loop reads CAWRANGPLYQPQHF. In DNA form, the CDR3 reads TGTGCCTGGAGGGCCAACGGGCCCCTGTATCAGCCCCAGCATTTT.